This T cell receptor beta chain is from a study of shared clonotypes between healthy human individuals (TCRdb year 2020). Background for the entire study: Three men and a couple of women, aged 18 to 49 years, made up the cohort. To estimate repertoire size and how much clonotype sharing occurs between individuals, the study deeply sequenced the blood TCR repertoires of a handful of healthy adults. For each donor, CD4 naive and CD4 memory were each run on three plates, CD8 naive on two plates, and CD8 memory on one plate. To increase sequencing depth and limit assay-specific biases, different laboratories used diverse techniques to prepare libraries and sequence TCR repertoires. Between about 0.94 and 8.9 billion PBMCs per donor were obtained by leukapheresis.

Study-wide findings and limitations: Only blood was sampled, and tissue TCR repertoires likely differ from those in blood. Clonotypes shared by all four sorted-subset donors showed higher generation probabilities than non-shared clonotypes. Larger estimated clonotype richness was generally found for naive subsets than for memory subsets. When a handful of donors were compared, the shared fraction of clonotypes was 5% to 6.5% for naive CD4, roughly 3.3% for naive CD8, about 2.4% for memory CD4, and 0.3% to 0.5% for memory CD8. Pairwise subsampling led to the expectation that sequencing depth would affect the degree of clonotype sharing among donors. Rarefaction of sorted-subset datasets indicated incomplete sequencing despite the large sequencing depth. The small number of donors limited the genetic and exposure-history diversity represented.

Comment on this clone: Its binding antigen is unknown. No much larger clone is present one base from it, and per-base qualities are unavailable.

The donors were healthy, HIV-negative adults with no recently reported acute infections or vaccinations. Every donor was a Caucasian adult residing in Nashville, Tennessee, USA. CD4+ T cells were enriched through magnetic negative selection, after which naive cells were positively selected on CD45RA and the remaining negative fraction served as the memory subset. Blood was collected by leukapheresis, and PBMCs were isolated by Ficoll-Histopaque density gradient centrifugation and then cryopreserved in liquid nitrogen vapor phase. Analytical flow cytometry was used to check the purity and quantity of each magnetically sorted T cell population. Genomic DNA was isolated from each sorted fraction and quantified by UV absorbance on a Nanodrop 2000c. Here V drops 4 bases and J drops 5 bases, and the junction holds 15 bases not matched to any gene. The germline V gene supplies CDR1 SGHRS and CDR2 YFSETQ. The CDR3 has 17 amino acids, counting the end cysteine and phenylalanine. Just the 51-base CDR3 DNA is kept, in frame starting at base 1.

TCR CDR3 regions were amplified from genomic DNA by multiplex PCR using the deep immunoSEQ assay. Extracted genomic DNA from each cell subset was distributed evenly across all wells of several immunoSEQ 96-well plates, and each plate was treated as a replicate. For sorted subsets, each replicate PCR was loaded with 150 to 250 ng genomic DNA, equivalent to 30,000 or so T cell genomes. The purified libraries were quantified using a Qubit 3.0 fluorometer, sized with a Bioanalyzer 2100, and then quantified again using the KAPA Library Quantification kit. Every immunoSEQ 96-well plate was sequenced on a separate single-read 150-cycle Illumina NextSeq 550 flow cell. The source study handled its data this way. Because only junctional sequences without quality scores were contained in the immunoSEQ output, filtering matching that applied to full-length reads could not be performed. Sequences were annotated with PyIR, a Python wrapper for IgBLAST v1.9, and V/J genes and CDR3 were assigned using IMGT germline references. Reads were removed for weak V/J assignments (E-value above 1e-6), missing CDR3, stop codons, out-of-frame junctions, or ambiguous translated residues. V3J clonotypes were defined as sequences sharing an identical inferred V gene, J gene, and CDR3 amino acid sequence. Percentage overlap between repertoires was calculated by dividing the number of shared unique clonotypes by the size of the smaller repertoire. Three approaches were used to assess repertoire richness: RTK rarefaction, the Chao1 estimator, and Recon v2.1 estimates of unobserved clonotypes. For all TCRbeta clonotypes obtained by the gDNA method from a handful of donors, generation probabilities were computed with OLGA. Held by TCRdb, this immuneACCESS table contains in-frame sequences only and omits some clones. Under half of the omission traces to an unresolved V gene where checked; the cause of the rest is unknown. Clonal size and the V and J genes are those of that table, whereas D and trimming came from the DNA. Counted in this sample were hundreds of thousands of clones; about 97% of them appeared once. About 0.06% of the sample rests with the top ten.

The origin of this receptor is a woman in her 30s in good health. The sequenced sample was naive CD4+ T cells sorted from blood. Read against the paper, the sample's cell subset or site label means: CD45RA+ positively selected. Recombination joined TRBV5-1 with TRBJ2-5; a stretch of 9 junction bases matches TRBD1. The CDR3 reads CASSPRPGTGQDETQYF. At the DNA level, the sequence is TGCGCCAGCAGCCCACGCCCCGGGACAGGGCAGGATGAGACCCAGTACTTC.